Following are 14 T cell receptor beta chains from one sample sequenced in a study of tumor-infiltrating lymphocytes in primary liver carcinoma. The approximately 20-31 mg bulk tissue piece was not sorted before simultaneous RNA and DNA extraction. TCR beta cDNA was made from roughly 450 ng total RNA with a constant-region primer. Slightly modified ARM-PCR, run as three nested multiplex PCR rounds, produced the TCR beta libraries. The first two PCR rounds used TRBV1-TRBV30 primers with a Cbeta primer, nine to ten cycles each. TCRdb ran MiXCR on the multiplex PCR reads and lists one entry per CDR3 protein. This table has about 37,000 distinct CDR3 sequences, roughly 75% appearing once. Sequences were obtained from tumor-adjacent normal liver tissue. These receptors were collected from a man aged 35-49 years with primary liver carcinoma and hepatitis B virus infection.

The count of this clonotype is one. A junction end diverges from the germline sequence, so it may reflect a read error. This chain connects TRBV11-1 to TRBJ2-1; 11 bases agree with TRBD2. CDR3 size: 20 residues. Germline V gene data show CDR1 as SGHAT and CDR2 as FQDESV (reference sequence). The CDR3 nucleotides are TGTACCAGCAGCACAGGAAAGACTAGCGGGGCCTCACGGTTCGACAATGAGCAGTTCTTC. It is translated as CTSSTGKTSGASRFDNEQFF. The full variable domain, with the rest looked up from reference TRBV11-1 and TRBJ2-1, is EAEVAQSPRYKITEKSQAVAFWCDPISGHATLYWYRQILGQGPELLVQFQDESVVDDSQLPKDRFSAERLKGVDSTLKIQPAELGDSAMYLCTSSTGKTSGASRFDNEQFFGPGTRLTVL.

As for this clonotype: A much bigger clone sits one base away, suggesting this may be a read error. The chain carries TRBV18 and TRBJ1-1, with D maybe TRBD1 (6 bases). This CDR3 is built from 15 residues. CDR1 is KGHSH, CDR2 LQKENI, per germline. Here the CDR3 DNA reads TGTGCCAGCTCAACTACGACAGGATTCAACACTGAAGTTTTCTTT. This translates into CASSTTTGFNTEVFF.

V usage is TRBV5-4 and J usage is TRBJ2-2, with a possible D match to TRBD1 (6 bases). The CDR3 has 14 amino acids. Germline V lookup: CDR1 SGHNT, CDR2 YYREEE (reference sequence). With 5 bases removed from V and 0 bases from J, the gap between germline ends came to 8 bases. CDR3 in DNA: TGTGCCAGCAGGCCAGGGGCGAACACCGGGGAGCTGTTTTTT. Residues: CASRPGANTGELFF. The whole variable domain, filled in from reference TRBV5-4 and TRBJ2-2, reads ETGVTQSPTHLIKTRGQQVTLRCSSQSGHNTVSWYQQALGQGPQFIFQYYREEENGRGNFPPRFSGLQFPNYSSELNVNALELDDSALYLCASRPGANTGELFFGEGSRLTVL.

This chain joins TRBV7-8 and TRBJ2-6; D gene ambiguous. CDR3 size: 14 residues. Germline V gene sequence: CDR1 SGHVS, CDR2 FQNEAQ. This chain's CDR3 is CVTDSVSSANVLTF. As DNA, the CDR3 is TGTGTCACCGACTCTGTCTCAAGCGCCAACGTCCTGACTTTC.

This clonotype showed up many times. The J gene is TRBJ1-5, the V gene TRBV6-4; no definite D call. Germline V lookup: CDR1 MRHNA, CDR2 SNTAGT. V shed 5 bases and J shed 9 bases, with 17 bases lying between them. The CDR3 runs 14 residues. The CDR3 DNA is TGTGCCAGCAGTAACCTGGACGGGTCGGGGCCCCAGCATTTT. As protein: CASSNLDGSGPQHF.

This clonotype was observed many times. The chain recombines TRBV6-5 with TRBJ2-7, with D unresolved. CDR1 MNHEY and CDR2 SVGAGI come from the germline V gene. This CDR3 contains 13 residues. Trimming removed 9 bases at V and 3 bases at J, with 15 bases between. In nucleotides, the CDR3 is TGTGCCAGAATAGAAGCGAGTCTCTACGAGCAGTACTTC. It is translated as CARIEASLYEQYF.

V usage is TRBV29-1 and J usage is TRBJ1-2, with D possibly being TRBD1 (5 bases). The V gene's germline CDR1 is SQVTM and CDR2 ANQGSEA. This CDR3 has 18 residues. V shed 4 bases and J shed 0 bases, with 24 bases lying between them. CDR3 DNA sequence: TGCAGCGTTGGGGTACCAACAGGAACACAAGTGGCTAACTATGGCTACACCTTC. This translates into CSVGVPTGTQVANYGYTF. Supplemented by reference TRBV29-1 and TRBJ1-2, the full variable domain reads SAVISQKPSRDICQRGTSLTIQCQVDSQVTMMFWYRQQPGQSLTLIATANQGSEATYESGFVIDKFPISRPNLTFSTLTVSNMSPEDSSIYLCSVGVPTGTQVANYGYTFGSGTRLTVV.

About this clonotype: A single base separates this from a much larger clone, so it may be a read error. The chain combines TRBV2 with TRBJ2-5, with D perhaps matching TRBD1 (5 bases). Germline V CDR1 and CDR2: SNHLY, FYNNEI. CDR3 size: 14 residues. Deletions cut 8 bases from V and 2 bases from J, with 15 bases between. CDR3 bases: TGTGCCAGCGTCCAGGGATACCGACAAGAGACCCAGTACTTC. Amino acid sequence: CASVQGYRQETQYF.

This clonotype was seen only a few times. This chain joins TRBV11-1 and TRBJ2-1; 8 positions agree with TRBD1. Trimming took 3 bases from V and 0 from J; bases not matched to a gene: 4. CDR1 is SGHAT and CDR2 is FQDESV in the germline V gene (reference sequence). The CDR3 has 16 amino acids. The CDR3 sequence: CASSLGQASSYNEQFF. For the CDR3, the DNA is TGTGCCAGCAGCTTGGGACAGGCCAGCTCCTACAATGAGCAGTTCTTC. The full variable domain, rest sourced from reference TRBV11-1 and TRBJ2-1, is EAEVAQSPRYKITEKSQAVAFWCDPISGHATLYWYRQILGQGPELLVQFQDESVVDDSQLPKDRFSAERLKGVDSTLKIQPAELGDSAMYLCASSLGQASSYNEQFFGPGTRLTVL.

Remarks on this clonotype: At one end, the junction sequence differs from germline, possibly due to a read error. The chain links TRBV5-5 to TRBJ2-7; D not resolved. Germline CDR1 is SGHKS and CDR2 is YYEKEE (reference sequence). The CDR3 has 14 amino acids. CDR3 loop: CARSLVPCEGEQYF. CDR3 nucleotides: TGTGCCAGGAGCTTGGTTCCATGTGAAGGAGAGCAGTACTTC.

Concerning this clonotype: A much larger clone is a single base away; this may be a read error. Because it lacks the conserved phenylalanine or tryptophan at the end, this CDR3 is likely a read error. Because the CDR3's place on the DNA is in doubt, the DNA is left out and the CDR3 is given as listed by TCRdb. The chain recombines TRBV11-2 with TRBJ1-1; TRBD1 was called by the table and not checked on the DNA. The CDR3 comprises 13 residues, both ends counted. Germline CDR1 is SGHAT and CDR2 is FQNNGV. The CDR3 here is CASSSPGDTEAFY.

By share of the sample, this clonotype is large. V is TRBV6-5 and J is TRBJ2-7; D is uncertain. V was trimmed by 2 bases and J by 2 bases, leaving 22 bases between them. The CDR3 contains 18 residues. Germline assignment: CDR1 MNHEY and CDR2 SVGAGI. Written as DNA, the CDR3 is TGTGCCAGCAGTTACAAGGGCCCTGCCACTTCGATACCCTACGAGCAGTACTTC. It specifies CASSYKGPATSIPYEQYF.

J is TRBJ2-3 and V is TRBV7-9, with D maybe TRBD2 (6 bases). The CDR3 sequence is 14 residues long. V was clipped by 8 bases and J by 6 bases, with 18 bases between them. Germline loops: CDR1 SEHNR, CDR2 FQNEAQ (reference sequence). CDR3 region: CASFQETGADTQYF. The DNA of the CDR3 is TGTGCCAGCTTCCAGGAGACGGGAGCCGATACGCAGTATTTT.

Relative to its sample, this clonotype is medium-sized. The chain has TRBV29-1 and TRBJ1-2, with D perhaps matching TRBD1 (5 bases). Trimming took 7 bases from V and 4 from J, leaving 10 bases between them. Per germline, CDR1 SQVTM and CDR2 ANQGSEA. The CDR3 has 11 residues. The CDR3 sequence is CSDDSGYGYTF. DNA of the CDR3: TGCAGCGACGACAGCGGCTATGGCTACACCTTC.